This TCR beta chain was captured in a study of CD8 T cells in ankylosing spondylitis. General study results and limits: Disease-associated clones were reportedly significantly overrepresented in matched ankylosing spondylitis synovial fluid.

With 5 bases removed from V and 1 base from J, the gap between germline ends came to 18 bases. This CDR3 contains 17 residues. Germline V gene lookup returns CDR1 SGHAT and CDR2 FQNNGV. This clonotype was counted at least ten times. The target antigen is unknown. For TCR beta, libraries came from quantitative 5'-RACE with molecular barcodes. From the 5' RACE reads, TCRdb called clonotypes with MiXCR, one entry per CDR3 protein. In the table there are under 150,000 distinct CDR3 sequences, 7% to 10% of which are singletons. The chain recombines TRBV11-2 with TRBJ2-1, with a weak D call TRBD2 (6 bases). Sequencing was done on a sample of synovial fluid, either unsorted or a sorted T cell fraction (not recorded which). This TCR derives from a male donor with ankylosing spondylitis. CDR3 DNA: TGTGCCAGCAGCCCCTTCTACTCTAGCGCTTCCTACAATGAGCAGTTCTTC. Protein product: CASSPFYSSASYNEQFF.